This TCR beta chain was identified in a study of T cell changes during pregnancy in multiple sclerosis. Only in-frame clones appear in the TCRdb table, and some are missing; sequencing was by immunoSEQ multiplex PCR. The repertoire consists of fewer than 45,000 clones, with around 89% occurring once and the leading ten covering roughly 5.5%. CDR1 LGHNA and CDR2 YNFKEQ come from the germline V gene. This CDR3 has 13 residues. Deletions cut 4 bases from V and 0 bases from J, with 6 bases between. This clonotype was sampled from a female donor in good health, enrolled as a control in a pregnancy study. J is TRBJ1-1 and V is TRBV4-2; D call uncertain. The sample consisted of CD8+ T cells from peripheral blood mononuclear cells, taken after pregnancy. CDR3 in amino acids: CASSPEMNTEAFF. DNA of the CDR3: TGTGCCAGCAGCCCCGAGATGAACACTGAAGCTTTCTTT.